Listed below are T cell receptor beta chains from one sample, sequenced in a study of CD8+CD57+ T cells in acquired aplastic anemia. TCRdb called the reads again in MiXCR, with one record for every CDR3 protein. The repertoire includes some 410,000 distinct CDR3 sequences, around 72% of them detected once, and under 5% sits in the top ten. Sequenced material: sorted CD4+, CD8+, or CD8+CD57+ T cells (not recorded which) from PBMCs. Receptors were obtained from a human donor in good health, serving as a control. The CDR3 runs from the conserved cysteine through the conserved F or W. D genes are given only for firm matches. Not all rows give a size; the values are once, few, many and, for expanded clones, a class.

d_call: TRBD2
clone_size: .
v_call: TRBV13
j_call: TRBJ2-1
cdr3_nt: TGTGCCAGTGAAGGAGGCGCTAGCGGGGTTGTCGGTGAGCAGTTCTTC
cdr3_aa: CASEGGASGVVGEQFF

d_call: TRBD1
clone_size: .
v_call: TRBV6-6
j_call: TRBJ2-1
cdr3_nt: TGTGCAGGTGGACAGACAGGGGAGTCCTACAATGAGCAGTTCTTC
cdr3_aa: CAGGQTGESYNEQFF

d_call: .
clone_size: .
v_call: TRBV10-2
j_call: TRBJ1-1
cdr3_nt: TGCGCCAGCATGGTCAGGGGTGGGAACACTGAAGCTTTCTTT
cdr3_aa: CASMVRGGNTEAFF

d_call: .
clone_size: .
v_call: TRBV9
j_call: TRBJ1-2
cdr3_nt: TGTGCCAGCAGCGCTCAGACAGGTCTGGAGGGCTACACCTTC
cdr3_aa: CASSAQTGLEGYTF

d_call: .
clone_size: .
v_call: TRBV7-2
j_call: TRBJ2-3
cdr3_nt: TGTGCCAGCAGCTTAGCGAGAGGGAGGGATACGCAGTATTTT
cdr3_aa: CASSLARGRDTQYF

d_call: TRBD1
clone_size: .
v_call: TRBV7-6
j_call: TRBJ1-3
cdr3_nt: TGTGCCAGCAGCGGTGGGCAGGGGGCGCGGGAGACCCAGACCATATATTTT
cdr3_aa: CASSGGQGARETQTIYF

d_call: TRBD2
clone_size: many
v_call: TRBV10-3
j_call: TRBJ2-5
cdr3_nt: TGTGCCATCAGCCATAAGAGCGGGGGGTCTCAAGAGACCCAGTACTTC
cdr3_aa: CAISHKSGGSQETQYF

d_call: .
clone_size: many
v_call: TRBV14
j_call: TRBJ1-1
cdr3_nt: TGTGCCAGCAGCCAAATCACGAACACTGAAGCTTTCTTT
cdr3_aa: CASSQITNTEAFF

d_call: .
clone_size: .
v_call: TRBV7-3
j_call: TRBJ1-4
cdr3_nt: TGTGCCAGCAGCCTAGAACCGGGACGGACCAATCCGAGCACTAATGAAAAACTGTTTTTT
cdr3_aa: CASSLEPGRTNPSTNEKLFF

d_call: .
clone_size: .
v_call: TRBV2
j_call: TRBJ1-6
cdr3_nt: TGTGCCAGCAGTGACCACAGGGTAGGGTCCGACCTCTTTTTTCCCCTCCACTTT
cdr3_aa: CASSDHRVGSDLFFPLHF

d_call: .
clone_size: .
v_call: TRBV7-6
j_call: TRBJ1-5
cdr3_nt: TGTGCCAGCAGCTTAGTGGAGGGTGCAGATACCCAGCATTTT
cdr3_aa: CASSLVEGADTQHF

d_call: .
clone_size: .
v_call: TRBV7-2
j_call: TRBJ1-3
cdr3_nt: TGTGCCAGTAGTATGGCGCGGGCTAACAATAGCTACACCTTT
cdr3_aa: CASSMARANNSYTF

d_call: TRBD1
clone_size: .
v_call: TRBV2
j_call: TRBJ1-4
cdr3_nt: TGTGCCAGCAGTGTCGACAGGGTGGGGGCAAAACTGTTTTTT
cdr3_aa: CASSVDRVGAKLFF

d_call: .
clone_size: .
v_call: TRBV7-2
j_call: TRBJ1-1
cdr3_nt: TGTGCCAGCAGCTTAGGTACGGGCCCGGAGACCCAGTACTTCTTT
cdr3_aa: CASSLGTGPETQYFF

d_call: .
clone_size: many
v_call: TRBV7-3
j_call: TRBJ2-2
cdr3_nt: TGTGCCAGCAGCTCTCAGACTGGATTCGGGGAGCTGTTTTTT
cdr3_aa: CASSSQTGFGELFF

d_call: .
clone_size: many
v_call: TRBV7-2
j_call: TRBJ1-4
cdr3_nt: TGTGCCAGCAGCTTAGACGTAGGGCAGGGTAGGGAAAAACTGTTTTTT
cdr3_aa: CASSLDVGQGREKLFF

d_call: .
clone_size: .
v_call: TRBV20-1
j_call: TRBJ1-5
cdr3_nt: TGCAGTGATATGACCGTGGGACATGGAAAGGGAAGCAATCAGCCCCAGCATTTT
cdr3_aa: CSDMTVGHGKGSNQPQHF

d_call: .
clone_size: .
v_call: TRBV29-1
j_call: TRBJ2-1
cdr3_nt: TGCAGCGTTGAAGAGGGATACGAGCAGTTCTTC
cdr3_aa: CSVEEGYEQFF

d_call: .
clone_size: .
v_call: TRBV4-1
j_call: TRBJ2-3
cdr3_nt: TGCGCCAGCAGCCAAGGCGATCGGAGGGCAGGGGGAGATACGCGGTATTTT
cdr3_aa: CASSQGDRRAGGDTRYF

d_call: TRBD1
clone_size: few
v_call: TRBV10-3
j_call: TRBJ2-7
cdr3_nt: TGTGCCATCAGGGGATCGACAGGGGCGAGGCACGAGCAGTACTTC
cdr3_aa: CAIRGSTGARHEQYF

d_call: .
clone_size: .
v_call: TRBV7-8
j_call: TRBJ2-5
cdr3_nt: TGTGCCAGCAGCTTAGCTATTCGGGACTTCCAAGAGACCCAGTACTTC
cdr3_aa: CASSLAIRDFQETQYF

d_call: .
clone_size: .
v_call: TRBV18
j_call: TRBJ1-1
cdr3_nt: TGTGCCAGCTCACAAACAGGGTTTGAAGCTTTCTTT
cdr3_aa: CASSQTGFEAFF

d_call: .
clone_size: .
v_call: TRBV11-2
j_call: TRBJ2-7
cdr3_nt: TGTGCCAGCAGACGGAACCGGGACAAGTACTTC
cdr3_aa: CASRRNRDKYF

d_call: .
clone_size: .
v_call: TRBV5-1
j_call: TRBJ1-1
cdr3_nt: TGCGCCAGTAGGCGGGTCATGAACACTGAAGCTTTCTTT
cdr3_aa: CASRRVMNTEAFF

d_call: .
clone_size: .
v_call: TRBV7-2
j_call: TRBJ1-1
cdr3_nt: .
cdr3_aa: CASSVKEAAPAFW

d_call: .
clone_size: .
v_call: TRBV9
j_call: TRBJ2-3
cdr3_nt: TGTGCCAGCAGCAGACAGATTAGCTCCAACAATGAGCAGTATTTT
cdr3_aa: CASSRQISSNNEQYF

d_call: .
clone_size: many
v_call: TRBV20-1
j_call: TRBJ2-7
cdr3_nt: TGCAGTGCAAAGAGGGCGGATTACGAGCAGTACTTC
cdr3_aa: CSAKRADYEQYF

d_call: TRBD1
clone_size: .
v_call: TRBV7-2
j_call: TRBJ2-1
cdr3_nt: TGTGCCAGCAGTGACAGGGGACATGGGCAGTTCTTC
cdr3_aa: CASSDRGHGQFF

d_call: TRBD1
clone_size: many
v_call: TRBV9
j_call: TRBJ1-1
cdr3_nt: TGTGCCAGCAGCGTTGCTTCCGGGACAGGGGCTTTAGAAGCTTTCTTT
cdr3_aa: CASSVASGTGALEAFF

d_call: .
clone_size: few
v_call: TRBV10-1
j_call: TRBJ2-2
cdr3_nt: TGCGCCAGCACCGGGACGGCCAACACCGGGGAACTGTTTTTT
cdr3_aa: CASTGTANTGELFF

d_call: TRBD1
clone_size: .
v_call: TRBV5-1
j_call: TRBJ2-1
cdr3_nt: TGCGCCAGCAGCGCCGGACAGGGGAGGAATGAGCAGTTCTTC
cdr3_aa: CASSAGQGRNEQFF

d_call: .
clone_size: .
v_call: TRBV27
j_call: TRBJ1-2
cdr3_nt: TGTGCCAGCAGTTGGGTCCGGGGTAGCACCGGCTACACCTTC
cdr3_aa: CASSWVRGSTGYTF

d_call: TRBD2
clone_size: .
v_call: TRBV12-5
j_call: TRBJ2-3
cdr3_nt: TGTGCCAGCAGTGACGGGGGGGACATGGATACGCAGTATTTT
cdr3_aa: CASSDGGDMDTQYF

d_call: .
clone_size: .
v_call: TRBV20-1
j_call: TRBJ2-5
cdr3_nt: TGCAGTGCTAATACTTCCGGGACATCTGGGGAGACCCAGTACTTC
cdr3_aa: CSANTSGTSGETQYF

d_call: .
clone_size: many
v_call: TRBV3-1
j_call: TRBJ1-1
cdr3_nt: TGTGCCAGCAGCCAGGGAAGGCGGACTGAAGCTTTCTTT
cdr3_aa: CASSQGRRTEAFF

d_call: TRBD1
clone_size: .
v_call: TRBV7-3
j_call: TRBJ1-2
cdr3_nt: TGTGCCAGCAGCCAGAACAGGGGAGGAGGCTACACCTTC
cdr3_aa: CASSQNRGGGYTF

d_call: .
clone_size: .
v_call: TRBV11-3
j_call: TRBJ1-2
cdr3_nt: TGTGCCAGCAGCCAGAGTACAGGCACACCCTACTATGGCTACACCTTC
cdr3_aa: CASSQSTGTPYYGYTF

d_call: .
clone_size: .
v_call: TRBV5-1
j_call: TRBJ2-1
cdr3_nt: TGCGCCAGCAGCTTGGCCGAGGGAAACTACTACAATGAGCAGTTCTTC
cdr3_aa: CASSLAEGNYYNEQFF

d_call: TRBD2
clone_size: .
v_call: TRBV7-9
j_call: TRBJ2-5
cdr3_nt: TGTGCCAGCAGGCCAGGCGGGAGGGGGGGGAAAGAGACCCAGTACTTC
cdr3_aa: CASRPGGRGGKETQYF

d_call: .
clone_size: many
v_call: TRBV20-1
j_call: TRBJ2-5
cdr3_nt: TGCAGTGCTAGCAGGGAAGAGACCCAGTACTTC
cdr3_aa: CSASREETQYF

d_call: .
clone_size: .
v_call: TRBV15
j_call: TRBJ1-3
cdr3_nt: TGTGCCACCAGCATCCTGGGGGCTGGAAACACCATATATTTT
cdr3_aa: CATSILGAGNTIYF

d_call: .
clone_size: .
v_call: TRBV2
j_call: TRBJ2-2
cdr3_nt: TGTGCCAGCAACCTACAGAGCACCGGGGAGCTGTTTTTT
cdr3_aa: CASNLQSTGELFF

d_call: TRBD2
clone_size: .
v_call: TRBV5-1
j_call: TRBJ2-3
cdr3_nt: TGCGCCAGCAACCTGGCTAGCGGGGGGACAGATACGCAGTATTTT
cdr3_aa: CASNLASGGTDTQYF

d_call: .
clone_size: .
v_call: TRBV24-1
j_call: TRBJ2-7
cdr3_nt: TGTGCCACCAGTGCCAAACAGAGCTATGAGCAGTACTTC
cdr3_aa: CATSAKQSYEQYF

d_call: .
clone_size: .
v_call: TRBV7-8
j_call: TRBJ2-1
cdr3_nt: TGTGCCAGCAGTCCCCCAGGGTTAGATGAGCAGTTCTTC
cdr3_aa: CASSPPGLDEQFF

d_call: TRBD1
clone_size: .
v_call: TRBV7-2
j_call: TRBJ1-6
cdr3_nt: TGTGCCAGCAGTGAGTGGGGGGACAGTTATAATTCGCCCCTCCACTTT
cdr3_aa: CASSEWGDSYNSPLHF

d_call: .
clone_size: many
v_call: TRBV5-5
j_call: TRBJ1-3
cdr3_nt: TGTGCCAGCAGCTCCCTTGTATCGGGGACATATGGAAACACCATATATTTT
cdr3_aa: CASSSLVSGTYGNTIYF

d_call: .
clone_size: .
v_call: TRBV6-2/TRBV6-3
j_call: TRBJ2-2
cdr3_nt: TGTGCCAGCAGTTACTCGTGGGACGGGGAGCTGTTTTTT
cdr3_aa: CASSYSWDGELFF

d_call: .
clone_size: few
v_call: TRBV2
j_call: TRBJ1-3
cdr3_nt: TGTGCCAGCCGAACACTCCCCTCTGGAAACACCATATATTTT
cdr3_aa: CASRTLPSGNTIYF

d_call: TRBD1
clone_size: few
v_call: TRBV30
j_call: TRBJ1-3
cdr3_nt: TGTGCCGGGGAGAGGGGGCTCGGAAACACCATATATTTT
cdr3_aa: CAGERGLGNTIYF